This note documents a single T cell receptor (beta chain) sequence. Its antigen has not been determined. At one end, the junction sequence differs from germline, possibly due to a read error. The sample belongs to a study of technical replicates of blood from a few donors listed by TCRdb under 2017. Library preparation was by the immunoSEQ multiplex PCR assay. The table was pulled from immuneACCESS by TCRdb, which kept in-frame rearrangements only. Such tables lose some clones; where checked, under half of the loss comes from unresolved V genes, and the rest has no known cause. In all, the sample holds approximately 95,000 clones, and 95% of those were seen once. The ten most abundant clones make up roughly 0.33% of the sample. The CDR3 covers 16 residues, taking in both the cysteine and the phenylalanine. The read is trimmed to its CDR3 DNA, 48 bases read in frame from base 1. CDR1 and CDR2 are drawn from the germline V gene (reference sequence): SSHAT, FNYEAQ.

The V and J segments used are TRBV7-7 and TRBJ2-1; 12 bases in between match TRBD2. Sequencing was performed on T cells isolated from PBMCs. This sequence originates from a human donor in good health. The nucleotide sequence reads as follows: TGTGCTAGCAGCCGAACCGCTAGCGGGAGGGGGAATGAGCAGTTCTTC. The encoded protein is CASSRTASGRGNEQFF.